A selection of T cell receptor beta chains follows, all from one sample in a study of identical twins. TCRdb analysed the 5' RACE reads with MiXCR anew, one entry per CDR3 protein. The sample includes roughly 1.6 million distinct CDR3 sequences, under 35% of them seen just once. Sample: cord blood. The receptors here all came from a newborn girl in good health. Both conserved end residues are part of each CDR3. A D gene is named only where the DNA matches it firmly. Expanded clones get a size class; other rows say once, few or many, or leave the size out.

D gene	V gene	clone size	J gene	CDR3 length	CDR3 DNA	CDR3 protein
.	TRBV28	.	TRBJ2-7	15	TGTGCCAGCAGTTACATCAGGGGGGGGAGCTACGAGCAGTACTTC	CASSYIRGGSYEQYF
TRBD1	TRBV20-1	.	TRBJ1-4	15	TGCAGTGCTAGAAACCCAGGGGGCGCCGATGAAAAACTGTTTTTT	CSARNPGGADEKLFF
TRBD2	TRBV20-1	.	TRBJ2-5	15	TGCAGTGCCCGCCTTCTAGCGGGGGGATACGATGAGCAGTACTTC	CSARLLAGGYDEQYF
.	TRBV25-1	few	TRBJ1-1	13	TGTGCCAGCAGTGAACTCACTCACACTGAAGCTTTCTTT	CASSELTHTEAFF
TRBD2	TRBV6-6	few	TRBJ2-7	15	TGTGCCAGCAGAAACGGTGGCGGGAGCTCCTACGAGCAGTACTTC	CASRNGGGSSYEQYF
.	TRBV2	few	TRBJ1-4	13	TGTGCCAGCTTAATAGAAATTAATGAAAAACTGTTTTTT	CASLIEINEKLFF
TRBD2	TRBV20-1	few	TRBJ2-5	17	TGCAGTGCTAGAGATTGGGGTAGCGGGGGGGCTGGAGAGACCCAGTACTTC	CSARDWGSGGAGETQYF
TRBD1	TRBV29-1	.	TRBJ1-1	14	TGCAGCGTTGAAGATTTGGACAGGGAGACTGAAGCTTTCTTT	CSVEDLDRETEAFF
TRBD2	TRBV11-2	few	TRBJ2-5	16	TGTGCCAGCAGCTTAGGGCGGGGGGCGTCCCAAGAGACCCAGTACTTC	CASSLGRGASQETQYF
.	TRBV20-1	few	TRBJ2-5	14	TGCAGTGCCCGAGAAGTTGGGCGACAAGAGACCCAGTACTTC	CSAREVGRQETQYF
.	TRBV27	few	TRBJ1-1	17	TGTGCCAGCAGTCGCCGGGGGACCCAGTTCATGAACACTGAAGCTTTCTTT	CASSRRGTQFMNTEAFF
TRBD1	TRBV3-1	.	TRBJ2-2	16	TGTGCCAGCAGCGACGAAGGACAGGGGAACACCGGGGAGCTGTTTTTT	CASSDEGQGNTGELFF
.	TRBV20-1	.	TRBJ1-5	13	TGCAGTGCTAGGAACGGACGGGGACAGCCCCAGCATTTT	CSARNGRGQPQHF
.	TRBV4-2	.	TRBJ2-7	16	TGTGCCAGCAGCTTCTTCGACGGCTTGATGGTCAATGAGCAGTACTTC	CASSFFDGLMVNEQYF
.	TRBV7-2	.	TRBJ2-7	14	TGTGCCAGCAGCTTAGTAGGTCCCTACAATGAGCAGTACTTC	CASSLVGPYNEQYF
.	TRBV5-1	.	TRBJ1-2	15	TGCGCCAGCAGCCCTAATATCGGGGGGCACTATGGCTACACCTTC	CASSPNIGGHYGYTF
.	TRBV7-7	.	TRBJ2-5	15	TGTGCTAGCAGCTTGGGGAGAGGGTCTGCAGAGACCCAGTACTTC	CASSLGRGSAETQYF
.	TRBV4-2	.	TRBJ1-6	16	TGTGCCAGCAGCCAAGGGGTGGGGGGGATAAATTCACCCCTCCACTTT	CASSQGVGGINSPLHF
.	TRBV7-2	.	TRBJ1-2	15	TGTGCCAGCAGCTTCATAGGGGTGGGAAACTATGGCTACACCTTC	CASSFIGVGNYGYTF
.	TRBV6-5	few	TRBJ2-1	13	TGTGCCAGCAGTAGGGCAGGGAACAATGAGCAGTTCTTC	CASSRAGNNEQFF
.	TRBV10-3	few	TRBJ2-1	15	TGTGCCATCAGTGAGTCAGGGACCATCTACAATGAGCAGTTCTTC	CAISESGTIYNEQFF
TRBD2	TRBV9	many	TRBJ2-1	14	TGTGCCAGCAGTGTAGCGGGAGCCTACAATGAGCAGTTCTTC	CASSVAGAYNEQFF
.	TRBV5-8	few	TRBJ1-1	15	TGTGCCAGCAGCGAAAGCGTATTGTTTGACACTGAAGCTTTCTTT	CASSESVLFDTEAFF
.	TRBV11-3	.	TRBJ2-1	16	TGTGCCAGCAGCTTAGGTAGTAGCCCGAACACCGGGGAGCTGTTCTTC	CASSLGSSPNTGELFF
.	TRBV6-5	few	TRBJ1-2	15	TGTGCCAGCAGTTACTCCCTCTGGGGAGGACCAGGCTACACCTTC	CASSYSLWGGPGYTF
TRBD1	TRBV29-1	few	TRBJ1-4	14	TGCAGCACCGGAGGACAGGGACATAATGAAAAACTGTTTTTT	CSTGGQGHNEKLFF
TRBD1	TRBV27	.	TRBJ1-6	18	TGTGCCAGCAGTCCGGACTTGACAGGGAGGAGGGGTAATTCACCCCTCCACTTT	CASSPDLTGRRGNSPLHF
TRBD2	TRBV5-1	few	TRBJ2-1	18	TGCGCCAGCAGAAGAGGGACTATGGGGGAGCGGGGCTACAATGAGCAGTTCTTC	CASRRGTMGERGYNEQFF
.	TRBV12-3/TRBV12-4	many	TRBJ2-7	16	TGTGCCAGCCGTTCCGAAGGTAGCGGAAACTTCTACGAGCAGTACTTC	CASRSEGSGNFYEQYF
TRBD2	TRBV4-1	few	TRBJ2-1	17	TGCGCCAGCAGCCAAGATCGGTCTAGCGGGTACCACAATGAGCAGTTCTTC	CASSQDRSSGYHNEQFF
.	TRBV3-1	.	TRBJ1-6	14	TGTGCCAACAGCCAAGGGGGGATCCGATCACCCCTCCACTTT	CANSQGGIRSPLHF
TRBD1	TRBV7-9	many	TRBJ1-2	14	TGTGCCAGCAGCTTAGAGGGACAGATCTATGGCTACACCTTC	CASSLEGQIYGYTF
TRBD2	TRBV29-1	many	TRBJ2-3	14	TGCAGCCTTTCGAGCGGGAGGGGCACAGATACGCAGTATTTT	CSLSSGRGTDTQYF
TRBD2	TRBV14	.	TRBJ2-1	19	TGTGCCAGCAGCCTTCAGGGACTAGACATTTGGTGGTCCTACAATGAGCAGTTCTTC	CASSLQGLDIWWSYNEQFF
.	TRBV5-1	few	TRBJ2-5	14	TGCGCCAGCAGCTCTGGAACGGCCGGCAATGAGCAGTACTTC	CASSSGTAGNEQYF
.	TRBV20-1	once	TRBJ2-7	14	TGCAGTGCTTTCCCGGGACAAGGGACCTACGAGCAGTACTTC	CSAFPGQGTYEQYF
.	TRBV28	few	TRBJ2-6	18	TGTGCCAGCAGTTTGTCCTCAGGATTTTTCTCTGGGGCCAACGTCCTGACTTTC	CASSLSSGFFSGANVLTF
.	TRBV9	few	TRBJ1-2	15	TGTGCCAGCAGCGTAGATGTGGGGAAGAGCTATGGCTACACCTTC	CASSVDVGKSYGYTF
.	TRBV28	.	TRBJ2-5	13	TGTGCCAGCACCATTACAGGGTGGGGGACCCAGTACTTC	CASTITGWGTQYF
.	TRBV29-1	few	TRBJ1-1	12	TGCAGCGTTGAAGTGACAAACACTGAAGCTTTCTTT	CSVEVTNTEAFF
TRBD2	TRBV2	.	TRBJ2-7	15	TGTGCCAGCAGTGATCGACTAGCGGTCACCTACGAGCAGTACTTC	CASSDRLAVTYEQYF
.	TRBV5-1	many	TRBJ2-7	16	TGCGCCAGCAGCATGGGTACACAGGCTTTTTCCTACGAGCAGTACTTC	CASSMGTQAFSYEQYF
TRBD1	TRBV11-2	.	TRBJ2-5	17	TGTGCCAGCAGCACCAGACAGGGGACCATCCCACAAGAGACCCAGTACTTC	CASSTRQGTIPQETQYF
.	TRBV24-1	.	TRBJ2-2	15	TGTGCCACCAGTGACAGGGGAAGCGACACCGGGGAGCTGTTTTTT	CATSDRGSDTGELFF
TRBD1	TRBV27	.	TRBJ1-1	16	TGTGCCAGCAGGATCGGGACAGGGCACATGAACACTGAAGCTTTCTTT	CASRIGTGHMNTEAFF
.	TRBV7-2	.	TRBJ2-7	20	TGTGCCAGCAGCTTAGTTCCGACTAGCTCCACGGGGGCCCTCTCCTACGAGCAGTACTTC	CASSLVPTSSTGALSYEQYF
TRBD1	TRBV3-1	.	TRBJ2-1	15	TGTGCCAGCAGCCAAGACAGGGGGCCTCACAATGAGCAGTTCTTC	CASSQDRGPHNEQFF
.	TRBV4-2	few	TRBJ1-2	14	TGTGCCAGCAGCCAAGAGGAGTGTGTCTATGGCTACACCTTC	CASSQEECVYGYTF
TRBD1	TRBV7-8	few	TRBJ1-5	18	TGTGCCAGCAGCTTTGTAAGGCGGGGACAGTATAGCAATCAGCCCCAGCATTTT	CASSFVRRGQYSNQPQHF
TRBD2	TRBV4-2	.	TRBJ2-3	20	TGTGCCAGCAGCCAAGGCCACGCGACGGGACTAGCGTCTAGCACAGATACGCAGTATTTT	CASSQGHATGLASSTDTQYF
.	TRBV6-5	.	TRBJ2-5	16	TGTGCCAGCAGTTACTCGAGGGCACTAGCCGGAGAGACCCAGTACTTC	CASSYSRALAGETQYF
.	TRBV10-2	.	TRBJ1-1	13	TGCGCCAGCAGTGACTACAGAAGTACTGAAGCTTTCTTT	CASSDYRSTEAFF
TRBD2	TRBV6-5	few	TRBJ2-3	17	TGTGCCAGCAGTTACTCTGGACTAGCGACTAGCACAGATACGCAGTATTTT	CASSYSGLATSTDTQYF
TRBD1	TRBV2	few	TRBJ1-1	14	TGTGCCAGCAAATGGACAGGGGGCAACACTGAAGCTTTCTTT	CASKWTGGNTEAFF
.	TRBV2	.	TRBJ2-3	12	TGTGCCAGCATGGAGCGGAGGGATATGCAGTATTTT	CASMERRDMQYF
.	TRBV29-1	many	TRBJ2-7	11	TGCAGCGTTGGTCAACTTTACGAGCAGTACTTC	CSVGQLYEQYF
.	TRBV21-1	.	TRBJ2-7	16	TGTGCCAGCAGCATCGCCCCACTAGTAGCCTACAATGAGCAGTACTTC	CASSIAPLVAYNEQYF
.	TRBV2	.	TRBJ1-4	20	TGTGCCAGCAGTGAATTTTGGCTAGCGGGACGGGTGGGAACTAATGAAAAACTGTTTTTT	CASSEFWLAGRVGTNEKLFF
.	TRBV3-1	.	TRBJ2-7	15	TGTGCCAGCAGCCAAGGGGCCGGCACATCCTACGAGCAGTACTTT	CASSQGAGTSYEQYF
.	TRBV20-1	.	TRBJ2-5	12	TGCTTACCGGGACGGCGACACGAGACCCAGTACTTC	CLPGRRHETQYF